This TCR beta chain was sequenced in a study of cytomegalovirus exposure and HLA in healthy donors (dated by TCRdb to between 2016 and 2019). With respect to the entire study: According to an earlier analysis of a few hundred of the donors, about 179 million T cells yielded 117 million unique TCR beta sequences and about 300 Gb of sequence data. An early release that covered several hundred HLA-typed donors contained approximately 290 gigabases of sequencing data and 65 million to 100 million unique TCR sequences. The genetic ancestry cluster associated with self-reported Caucasian donors included about 81% of the 350 to 500 genotyped donors. The aim of the study was to test whether cataloging public T cell receptors could identify signatures of past pathogen exposure. The study used immunosequencing to profile the T cell repertoires of approximately 690 subjects and linked those repertoires to cytomegalovirus serostatus. Besides the first cohort of some 670 subjects, a separate validation cohort made up of 120 different subjects was used. To predict cytomegalovirus infection status, the study combined high-throughput TCR immunosequencing, statistical association of individual TCRs with disease status, and machine learning. A later analysis re-analyzed previously published TCR beta repertoires from about 600 donors and added high-resolution HLA genotyping to study TCR occurrence patterns. Rather than using new phenotypic data, the later analysis identified candidate immune exposures from TCR beta sequences and from how often those sequences occurred across donors. To decide whether each TCR beta V gene segment behaved as functional or pseudogenic, an earlier analysis of some 570 of the donors relied on high-throughput TCR beta sequencing. Donor age, sex, ethnicity and CMV serostatus were collected together with the repertoire data. In a later genetic analysis, genome-wide SNP genotypes for about three fifths of the 666 donors were used, and that subset was treated as a discovery cohort. Every discovery cohort repertoire had been produced on one sequencing platform. Class I and class II HLA loci were covered by the typing at four-digit resolution. The number of donors typed differed by locus, with about 629-640 for A, B, C, DRB1 and DQB1, roughly 520 for DQA1, approximately 570 for DPA1, and some 470 for DPB1. Several DR-DQ haplotypes were handled as single units for association and clustering, since linkage in the cohort was strong. Among about 360 genotyped donors of the cohort, an average of around 240,000 unique TCR beta nucleotide sequences were sequenced per donor, roughly a sixth of them non-productive.

This clone has only one observation. Its antigen specificity is not known. Base-call qualities are not available, and no considerably larger clone is one nucleotide away. Study-level results and caveats: A further reported finding was that TCR beta sequences accurately predicted the HLA-A and HLA-B alleles for most subjects in the first cohort. In a later analysis, HLA-associated TCR beta chains were found to be more clonally expanded and to have lower generation probabilities than equally common non-associated chains. Roughly uniform sequencing depth across donors was assumed in presence/absence analyses, although this assumption may not hold. According to a later analysis, parvovirus B19, influenza, CMV and Epstein-Barr virus appeared linked to several top co-occurrence clusters. While some public TCRs were present in many individuals, most TCR sequences turned up only very rarely across donors. HLA typing was unavailable for some donors at each locus, so association tests used only the typed subset. Most CMV-associated TCR beta chains appeared to be HLA-restricted in a later analysis, and the HLA associations seemed to be driven largely by CMV exposure. An association between a missense DCLRE1C variant and V-gene and J-gene trimming of TCR beta chains was found in a later genetic analysis and replicated in an independent cohort. In vitro tests confirmed that a few of the cytomegalovirus-associated TCR beta chains recognize cytomegalovirus antigens. It was suggested by the authors that the approach could potentially be generalized to other disease states and immunological phenotypes. Because counts were too low, more than 15 rarely observed V segments, including chromosome 9 orphons, were left out of the earlier analysis of 500 to 750 of the donors. In a later analysis, the rate of TCR association differed among HLA loci, with DRB1 alleles having the most associated TCRs and HLA-C alleles having the fewest. Linkage disequilibrium might explain the correlated functional status among segregating V segments, but an unknown experimental factor could not be excluded. CMV serostatus was the only immune exposure information available for the cohort. A later genetic analysis reported fewer N-insertions in productive TCRs among donors in an Asian-associated ancestry cluster than the roughly 700-donor mean. This cohort had only TCR beta chains sequenced, and the lack of alpha or paired-chain data limited which features could be detected. A cluster of highly shared sequence variants was judged likely to represent a technical artifact of the sequencing pipeline. Strong co-occurrence of HLA alleles, especially DR and DQ, made assigning TCR associations to individual alleles difficult. Because the 87-base-pair reads could not distinguish some IMGT-functional V segments, including TRBV6-2 and TRBV6-3, those segments were excluded. Broadly in line with IMGT annotations, most TCR beta V segments showed up in productive rearrangements about 90% or about 30% of the time in an earlier analysis of a few hundred of the donors. Specific HLA alleles were associated with 16,951 TCR beta sequences at a false discovery rate of 0.05 in a later analysis. The classifier was reported to diagnose cytomegalovirus status with high specificity and sensitivity in both the original cohort and the validation cohort. The study listed 164 TCR beta chains as associated with cytomegalovirus.

The cohort was made up of under 800 healthy bone marrow donors. At the time of sampling, all cohort members were nominally healthy, though unrecorded immune exposures were likely present. The donor was CMV seropositive and was included in the group of around 300 seropositive cohort members. Every donor gave a peripheral blood sample, and the peripheral blood mononuclear cells from that sample were used for TCR beta sequencing. The Qiagen DNeasy Blood Extraction Kit was used to extract genomic DNA from the blood cell samples. Libraries came from the immunoSEQ multiplex PCR assay. For the multiplex PCR, a mixture combining 60 forward primers for TCR Vbeta segments and 13 reverse primers for TCR Jbeta segments was used. Amplification of the CDR3 region of rearranged TCR beta genes was performed with a multiplex PCR assay on genomic DNA. Amplified TCR beta libraries were sequenced as 87-base-pair reads on the Illumina HiSeq System. Processing in the source paper ran as follows. A later analysis counted about 80 million unique TCR beta chains across the 700 or so repertoires, and around 9.9 million of these chains were shared by at least two donors. Raw reads were error-corrected and collapsed into unique sequences by a nearest-neighbor algorithm in which closely related sequences were merged to remove PCR and sequencing errors. CDR3 sequences were aligned to IMGT reference sequences to assign V, D and J gene segments. Each retained sequence needed at least a six-nucleotide match to both a V gene segment and a J gene segment. A rearrangement counted as productive if the CDR3 had no stop codons and remained in frame with V and J, and every other rearrangement counted as non-productive. CDR3 was defined according to IMGT convention as the region running from the second conserved V-encoded cysteine to the conserved J-encoded phenylalanine. In an earlier analysis of around 600 of the donors, sequences lacking an unambiguous match to a single V gene segment were excluded. An earlier analysis of 500 to 600 of the donors classified V segments as functional when productive rearrangements were above 56.7% and as segregating when the standard deviation between donors was above 5%. A statistical classification framework was developed to diagnose cytomegalovirus status using the catalog of TCR beta chain sequences. In a later analysis, V and J genes were assigned by comparing TCR nucleotide sequences against IMGT/GENE-DB human TR gene sequences. In a later analysis, CDR3 sequences and most-parsimonious VDJ recombination scenarios were assigned using the TCRdist pipeline. A later analysis defined each TCR beta chain by its CDR3 amino acid sequence plus V-gene family, and excluded reads lacking a unique V-gene family. To address suspected cross-contamination and a sequencing artifact, a later analysis removed some 620 highly shared, low-generation-probability nucleotide sequences. In a later analysis, a clonal expansion index for each public chain was calculated from normalized within-repertoire ranks of inferred template counts. In a later analysis, generation probabilities were computed using a VDJ recombination model fitted to out-of-frame rearrangements, and the results were checked against IGoR. Hypergeometric tests were used in a later analysis to score TCR-TCR, TCR-HLA and TCR-CMV co-occurrence, with a repertoire-size bias correction applied to the TCR pairs. A later analysis estimated false discovery rates by permuting HLA or CMV assignments 20 times. A later analysis grouped co-occurring TCRs with DBSCAN, adding TCRdist sequence similarity when clustering within HLA-allele-positive subsets. Co-occurrence clustering excluded repertoires with fewer than 30,000 or more than 120,000 public chains, plus five with anomalous nucleotide sharing. Imported from immuneACCESS, the table was reduced by TCRdb to in-frame sequences with V and J called. These copies leave out some clones; in studies compared against another copy, an unresolved V gene accounts for under half, and the cause of the remainder is not known. V and J calls and clone size are those listed in that table; D and trimming were worked out from the DNA. The sample table lists 160,000 or so clones, 60% to 80% of them with a count of one. The ten largest make up 4% to 5% of the sample.

The CDR3 runs 14 amino acids, cysteine and phenylalanine included. The sequence is cut down to CDR3 DNA, 42 bases in frame from base 1. CDR1 and CDR2 are drawn from the germline V gene: SGHTA, FQGNSA. Relative to germline, V is 0 bases shorter and J is 6 bases shorter, with 11 bases between their ends. This TCR was sampled from a man between 18 and 29 years old in good health and CMV-seropositive. The sequenced sample consisted of PBMCs. The chain joins TRBV7-2 to TRBJ1-2; the D gene is not confidently resolved. The DNA sequence is as follows: TGTGCCAGCAGCTTAGCGCTGGCAGATGATGGCTACACCTTC. It specifies CASSLALADDGYTF.